Presented here are 30 T cell receptor beta chains from one specimen sequenced in a study of blood T cell repertoires in COVID-19. Generated by immunoSEQ multiplex PCR, the TCRdb table keeps only in-frame clones and is missing some. The sample lists about 140,000 clones, around 81% occurring once. Sequencing was performed on peripheral blood. These receptor sequences come from a woman aged 60-70 years with active or convalescent COVID-19.

The chain joins TRBV12-2 to TRBJ2-5; the table's D call TRBD1 went unverified against the DNA. TRBV12-2 is noted as a pseudogene. This CDR3 has 17 amino acids. The CDR3 DNA follows: TGTGCAAGTCGCACCATACCAGACAGGGGAGGCCAAGAGACCCAGTACTTC. Translation gives CASRTIPDRGGQETQYF.

CDR3 bases: TGTGCCACCCGTTCTGCTAAATTCGGGAGTAACGACGAGCAGTACTTC. Protein sequence: CATRSAKFGSNDEQYF. The V call is TRBV15, the J call TRBJ2-7, with D perhaps matching TRBD2 (6 bases). The CDR3 consists of 16 residues. V shed 8 bases and J shed 5 bases, with 25 bases lying between them. Germline loops: CDR1 LNHNV, CDR2 YYDKDF (reference sequence).

This sequence joins TRBV19 and TRBJ2-3, with 9 bases identical to TRBD2. Trimming cost V 6 bases and J 0 bases; bases outside gene matches: 7. CDR1 is LNHDA, CDR2 SQIVND, per germline (reference sequence). The CDR3 sequence is 16 residues long. The CDR3 loop is CASSRVAGVSTDTQYF. In nucleotides, the CDR3 is TGTGCCAGTAGCAGAGTAGCGGGGGTTAGCACAGATACGCAGTATTTT.

The chain has TRBV9 and TRBJ1-1, with D unclear. CDR1 and CDR2 from the germline V gene are SGDLS and YYNGEE. The CDR3 has 13 amino acids. Between the trimmed V and J ends, which lost 1 base and 0 bases, there was a span of 4 bases. CDR3 sequence reads: CASSVQMNTEAFF. The CDR3 bases are TGTGCCAGCAGCGTACAGATGAACACTGAAGCTTTCTTT. Together with reference TRBV9 and TRBJ1-1, the CDR3 gives the full variable domain: DSGVTQTPKHLITATGQRVTLRCSPRSGDLSVYWYQQSLDQGLQFLIQYYNGEERAKGNILERFSAQQFPDLHSELNLSSLELGDSALYFCASSVQMNTEAFFGQGTRLTVV.

The chain couples TRBV6-5 to TRBJ1-6; 7 bases align to TRBD1. V lost 4 bases, J lost 7 bases, and 7 bases stayed unmatched. The CDR3 has 15 amino acids. Germline loops: CDR1 MNHEY, CDR2 SVGAGI. CDR3 nucleotides: TGTGCCAGCAGTTCTAAGACAGGGTTCAATTCACCCCTCCACTTT. Amino acid sequence: CASSSKTGFNSPLHF.

The chain employs TRBV19 and TRBJ2-7; no reliable D call. The CDR3 totals 15 residues. Deletions cut 5 bases from V and 1 base from J, with 15 bases between. Germline V CDR1 and CDR2: LNHDA, SQIVND (reference sequence). CDR3 sequence reads: CASSPGTIPSYEQYF. CDR3 coding DNA: TGTGCCAGTAGTCCAGGAACGATCCCATCCTACGAGCAGTACTTC. The full variable domain, rest sourced from reference TRBV19 and TRBJ2-7, is DGGITQSPKYLFRKEGQNVTLSCEQNLNHDAMYWYRQDPGQGLRLIYYSQIVNDFQKGDIAEGYSVSREKKESFPLTVTSAQKNPTAFYLCASSPGTIPSYEQYFGPGTRLTVT.

This clone was detected once. The genes are TRBV6-1 and TRBJ2-1, with TRBD2 as a possible D gene (5 bases). The CDR3 has 12 residues. Germline CDR1 is MNHNS and CDR2 is SASEGT. V gave up 3 bases and J gave up 7 bases, with 7 bases separating them. CDR3 loop: CASSERVNEQFF. The CDR3 DNA sequence: TGTGCCAGCAGTGAGCGGGTAAATGAGCAGTTCTTC.

The V call is TRBV11-2, the J call TRBJ1-1; D may be TRBD1 (5 bases). The V gene's germline CDR1 is SGHAT and CDR2 FQNNGV. There are 15 residues in the CDR3. V shed 2 bases and J shed 0 bases, with 10 bases lying between them. The DNA for the CDR3 is TGTGCCAGCAGCTTAACGCAGGGCTTGAACACTGAAGCTTTCTTT. Translation gives CASSLTQGLNTEAFF.

The CDR3 protein is CASKGAGGETQYF. The CDR3 bases are TGTGCCAGCAAAGGAGCAGGGGGGGAGACCCAGTACTTC. This chain uses TRBV2 with TRBJ2-5; D is possibly TRBD1 (7 bases). Trimming pared 7 bases from V and 5 bases from J, leaving 14 bases between. This CDR3 is 13 amino acids long. Looked up from germline, CDR1 is SNHLY and CDR2 is FYNNEI.

The chain carries TRBV19 and TRBJ1-6, with 7 bases that match TRBD1. The CDR3 runs to 15 residues. Germline lookup yields CDR1 LNHDA and CDR2 SQIVND (reference sequence). After removal of 6 bases from V and 7 bases from J, the junction contained 9 bases not matched to a gene. CDR3 sequence (DNA): TGTGCCAGTAGGCTCGTCCTACAGGGGAATTCACCCCTCCACTTT. Amino acid sequence: CASRLVLQGNSPLHF.

This clone has a handful of counts. The rearrangement joins TRBV15 to TRBJ1-3, with D unresolved. The CDR3 contains 15 residues. The germline V gene has CDR1 LNHNV and CDR2 YYDKDF (reference sequence). The V end lost 0 bases, the J end lost 1 base, and 7 bases lay between the germline ends. The DNA for the CDR3 is TGTGCCACCAGCAGAGAGAGTTTTTCTGGAAACACCATATATTTT. Protein: CATSRESFSGNTIYF.

V is TRBV5-6 and J is TRBJ2-1; D unresolved. Looked up from germline, CDR1 is SGHDT and CDR2 is YYEEEE. The CDR3 is 11 residues long. Trimming left V 5 bases short and J 10 bases short, with 10 bases between. The CDR3 region is CASSRYEEQFF. The CDR3 bases are TGTGCCAGCAGTCGTTACGAGGAGCAGTTCTTC.

J is TRBJ2-5 and V is TRBV27, with a weak D call TRBD2 (5 bases). Trimming left V 1 base short and J 7 bases short, with 16 bases between. Germline V gene data show CDR1 as MNHEY and CDR2 as SMNVEV (reference sequence). CDR3 length: 15 amino acids. CDR3 loop: CASSLLESGSGTQYF. For the CDR3, the DNA is TGTGCCAGCAGTTTATTGGAGTCGGGGAGTGGGACCCAGTACTTC.

The chain employs TRBV5-1 and TRBJ1-1; a possible D gene is TRBD1 (5 bases). Between the trimmed V and J ends, which lost 1 base and 4 bases, there was a span of 17 bases. The CDR3 loop spans 16 amino acids. Germline V lookup: CDR1 SGHRS, CDR2 YFSETQ. The CDR3 DNA is TGCGCCAGCAGCTTGAATGGTTTTAGGGGAACCACTGAAGCTTTCTTT. Encoded protein: CASSLNGFRGTTEAFF.

The chain links TRBV6-5 to TRBJ1-2, with a tentative D call TRBD1 (6 bases). Trimming stripped 4 bases from V and 5 bases from J, with 11 bases between. The CDR3 is made up of 13 amino acids. Germline loops: CDR1 MNHEY, CDR2 SVGAGI. CDR3 coding DNA: TGTGCCAGCAGTTCCCCCGGACAGTATGGCTACACCTTC. This sequence encodes CASSSPGQYGYTF.

The V gene is TRBV12-3 or TRBV12-4, the J gene TRBJ1-5, with D perhaps matching TRBD1 (5 bases). The V end lost 2 bases, the J end lost 11 bases, and 13 bases lay between the germline ends. CDR3 size: 13 residues. CDR3 sequence: CASSLWGGPAQHF. The CDR3 nucleotides are TGTGCCAGCAGTTTATGGGGGGGACCGGCCCAGCATTTT.

The chain carries TRBV6-6 and TRBJ2-7, with TRBD2 identical over 12 bases. The CDR3 runs to 14 residues. Germline CDR1 and CDR2: MNHNY and SVGAGI (reference sequence). V lost 5 bases to trimming and J lost 5 bases; unmatched junction nucleotides: 4. The CDR3 sequence is CASSKTSGRHEQYF. In DNA form, the CDR3 reads TGTGCCAGCAGTAAGACTAGCGGGAGACACGAGCAGTACTTC.

This clone appeared once. The chain joins TRBV7-9 to TRBJ2-7; maybe TRBD2 (6 bases). Germline V CDR1 and CDR2: SEHNR, FQNEAQ (reference sequence). V lost 1 base to trimming and J lost 4 bases, with 8 bases between them. This CDR3 has 13 amino acids. The CDR3 spells CASSLGLVYEQYV. CDR3 bases: TGTGCCAGCAGCTTAGGACTAGTATACGAGCAGTACGTC.

This sequence joins TRBV18 and TRBJ1-4; 9 bases are shared with TRBD1. CDR3 size: 14 residues. Germline values: CDR1 KGHSH, CDR2 LQKENI. Trimming at V came to 2 bases and at J to 9 bases, leaving 4 bases not matched to a gene. The DNA for the CDR3 is TGTGCCAGCTCACCAGGGGACAGGGAGCAAAAACTGTTTTTT. This translates into CASSPGDREQKLFF.

The chain employs TRBV7-8 and TRBJ1-5; 10 nucleotides match TRBD1. J was trimmed by 5 bases and V by 6 bases; bases with no gene match: 13. The germline gives CDR1 SGHVS, CDR2 FQNEAQ. CDR3 size: 17 residues. The CDR3: CASSYRDRGFVDQPQHF. The CDR3 coding sequence is TGTGCCAGCAGTTACCGGGACAGGGGCTTTGTGGATCAGCCCCAGCATTTT.

CDR3 sequence: CASSLSGLAGGDTGELFF. DNA of the CDR3: TGTGCCAGCAGCTTATCCGGATTAGCGGGAGGGGACACCGGGGAGCTGTTTTTT. The chain couples TRBV7-3 to TRBJ2-2; 11 positions match TRBD2. V was clipped by 2 bases and J by 3 bases; unmatched bases: 8. Germline lookup yields CDR1 SGHTA and CDR2 FQGTGA. The CDR3 totals 18 residues.

This chain joins TRBV28 and TRBJ2-5; TRBD1 aligns across 10 bases. This CDR3 has 15 amino acids. The V gene's germline CDR1 is MDHEN and CDR2 SYDVKM. Losses at the gene ends were 3 bases for V and 5 bases for J; bases not matched to a gene: 6. The CDR3 DNA is TGTGCCAGCAGTTTTCGGACAGGGGGAGGGGAGACCCAGTACTTC. Its protein is CASSFRTGGGETQYF.

The DNA of the CDR3 is TGTGCCAGCAGCCATACTGTAAGCTACGAGCAGTACGTC. Encoded protein: CASSHTVSYEQYV. V is TRBV6-5 and J is TRBJ2-7; D is ambiguous. The V and J ends lost 6 bases and 3 bases respectively, with 12 bases between them. The CDR3 runs to 13 residues. Germline V CDR1 and CDR2: MNHEY, SVGAGI.

J is TRBJ2-5 and V is TRBV5-1; the D gene is possibly TRBD1 (5 bases). Trimming stripped 5 bases from V and 4 bases from J, with 12 bases between. The CDR3 consists of 13 residues. Germline V gene data show CDR1 as SGHRS and CDR2 as YFSETQ. The CDR3 loop reads CASSLQGGETQYF. The CDR3 coding sequence is TGCGCCAGCAGTTTGCAGGGCGGAGAGACCCAGTACTTC.

This clone is a singleton in its sample. The chain is built from TRBV10-3 and TRBJ2-2, with D unresolved. Trimming pared 4 bases from V and 1 base from J, leaving 4 bases between. Germline V gives CDR1 ENHRY, CDR2 SYGVKD. The CDR3 is 13 residues long. The DNA of the CDR3 is TGTGCCATCAGTGCCAGGAACACCGGGGAGCTGTTTTTT. Translating it yields CAISARNTGELFF.

This sequence joins TRBV11-2 and TRBJ2-2, with 7 bases that match TRBD2. The CDR3 is 16 amino acids. Germline V gives CDR1 SGHAT, CDR2 FQNNGV. Trimming removed 1 base from V and 3 bases from J; junction bases left unmatched: 5. The CDR3 protein is CASSLGFGGDTGELFF. CDR3 in DNA: TGTGCCAGCAGCTTAGGGTTTGGGGGGGACACCGGGGAGCTGTTTTTT.

The chain is built from TRBV7-6 and TRBJ1-1; 10 bases align to TRBD1. Per the germline V gene, CDR1 is SGHVS and CDR2 is FNYEAQ. The CDR3 covers 13 residues. V trimming: 8 bases; J trimming: 10 bases; junction bases outside the gene matches: 10. CDR3 sequence: CASSSGQGPGAFF. Here the CDR3 DNA reads TGTGCCAGCTCTTCGGGACAGGGGCCGGGAGCTTTCTTT.

For this clone: Other DNA sequences within the sample encode an identical CDR3. This chain connects TRBV24-1 to TRBJ2-1; D unclear. Trimming stripped 1 base from V and 13 bases from J, with 10 bases between. The CDR3 has 12 amino acids. Germline V gene data show CDR1 as KGHDR and CDR2 as SFDVKD. CDR3: CATSDFWSEQFF. Here the CDR3 DNA reads TGTGCCACCAGTGATTTCTGGAGTGAACAGTTCTTC.

This clone came up a few times. The chain uses TRBV18 and TRBJ2-1; TRBD2 might be the D (7 bases). This CDR3 contains 16 residues. In germline, CDR1 is KGHSH, CDR2 LQKENI. Trimming removed 0 bases at V and 4 bases at J, with 13 bases between. CDR3 sequence: CASSPPGGPVYNEQFF. CDR3 DNA: TGTGCCAGCTCACCACCGGGGGGGCCGGTATACAATGAGCAGTTCTTC. The variable domain in full, with the rest retrieved from reference TRBV18 and TRBJ2-1, is NAGVMQNPRHLVRRRGQEARLRCSPMKGHSHVYWYRQLPEEGLKFMVYLQKENIIDESGMPKERFSAEFPKEGPSILRIQQVVRGDSAAYFCASSPPGGPVYNEQFFGPGTRLTVL.

The chain is built from TRBV7-2 and TRBJ2-2; perhaps TRBD1 as D (6 bases). V dropped 3 bases and J dropped 2 bases, with 10 bases sitting between them. The germline V gene has CDR1 SGHTA and CDR2 FQGNSA. The length of the CDR3 is 15 residues. CDR3 sequence reads: CASSFLQGNTGELFF. The CDR3 region has the DNA TGTGCCAGCAGCTTTTTACAGGGCAACACCGGGGAGCTGTTTTTT.